This TCR beta chain was recovered during a study of post-analysis software for immune sequencing data. Whole-study context: There were relapsing-remitting, secondary progressive and progressive-relapsing multiple sclerosis among the disease courses included. Study results and caveats: Strong co-clustering by F measure was seen for same-batch samples. Multiple sclerosis patients showed significantly lower normalized Chao1 diversity than controls did. Compared with controls, patients had more of about 5 TRBV segments, including TRBV5-6, TRBV5-1 and TRBV20-1.

Tagging with unique molecular identifiers was a feature of the TCR beta cDNA libraries. With about 0.95 to 10 million T cells as the source, some 500,000 cDNA molecules resulted. Via MiXCR, TCRdb re-called the PCR reads, giving one row per CDR3 protein. The sample lists more than 450,000 distinct CDR3 sequences, 34% seen once, with 5% to 6% in the top ten. Worth noting for this clonotype: Its antigen is currently unknown.

V lost 4 bases and J lost 6; bases outside the gene matches: 9. The CDR3 covers 16 residues. V is TRBV12-3 or TRBV12-4 and J is TRBJ1-2, with 12 bases fitting TRBD1. The sequencing input was blood. This clonotype was sampled from a girl younger than 18 with multiple sclerosis. In DNA form, the CDR3 reads TGTGCCAGCAGTTCGACATCCGGGACAGGGGGCGATGGCTACACCTTC. It yields the protein CASSSTSGTGGDGYTF.